The rows below give T cell receptor beta chains drawn from one sample of a study of CD8+CD57+ T cells in acquired aplastic anemia. TCRdb fed the reads into MiXCR, producing one record per CDR3 protein. The table shows about 40,000 distinct CDR3 sequences, with over 55% occurring only once. Material for sequencing was sorted CD4+, CD8+, or CD8+CD57+ T cells (not recorded which) from PBMCs. These receptors all come from a human donor with aplastic anemia. Both conserved end residues are part of each CDR3. The order of the fields is clone size, D gene, V gene, J gene, CDR3 DNA, CDR3 protein. A D gene is named only where the DNA matches it firmly. Rows give clone size only sometimes, using once, few, many, or a class for an expanded clone.

abundance: NA; d_gene: NA; v_gene: TRBV15; j_gene: TRBJ2-7; CDR3nt: TGTGCCACCAGCAGTTCAACTAGTCGGGGCGAGCAGTACTTC; CDR3aa: CATSSSTSRGEQYF
abundance: NA; d_gene: TRBD2; v_gene: TRBV13; j_gene: TRBJ2-7; CDR3nt: TGTGCCAGCAGTATACTAGCGGGGGGGAACGAGCAGTACTTC; CDR3aa: CASSILAGGNEQYF
abundance: once; d_gene: TRBD2; v_gene: TRBV10-1; j_gene: TRBJ2-3; CDR3nt: TGCGCCAGCAGGGGACTAGCGGGAGGTGCTGTCGGGGATACGCAGTATTTT; CDR3aa: CASRGLAGGAVGDTQYF
abundance: once; d_gene: NA; v_gene: TRBV3-1; j_gene: TRBJ2-1; CDR3nt: TGTGCCAGCAGCCACCCAGGGGGGGAGGCGGGGAATGAGCAGTTCTTC; CDR3aa: CASSHPGGEAGNEQFF
abundance: NA; d_gene: NA; v_gene: TRBV20-1; j_gene: TRBJ1-2; CDR3nt: TGCAGTGCTAGAGAGCCGGGAGAGCCCTATGGCTACACCTTC; CDR3aa: CSAREPGEPYGYTF
abundance: once; d_gene: NA; v_gene: TRBV19; j_gene: TRBJ2-7; CDR3nt: TGTGCCAGTAGTCAAAGCTACGAGCAGTACTTC; CDR3aa: CASSQSYEQYF
abundance: few; d_gene: NA; v_gene: TRBV7-6; j_gene: TRBJ2-7; CDR3nt: TGTGCCAGCAGCTTAGGGGCAGGTGGCGAGCAGTACTTC; CDR3aa: CASSLGAGGEQYF
abundance: NA; d_gene: NA; v_gene: TRBV10-1; j_gene: TRBJ1-1; CDR3nt: TGCGCCAGCAGTGAGTCGGCAGGGTACACTGAAGCTTTCTTT; CDR3aa: CASSESAGYTEAFF
abundance: NA; d_gene: NA; v_gene: TRBV20-1; j_gene: TRBJ1-2; CDR3nt: TGCAGTGCTAGAGATTTACGAGGAGAGGGCTACACCTTC; CDR3aa: CSARDLRGEGYTF
abundance: few; d_gene: NA; v_gene: TRBV7-2; j_gene: TRBJ2-7; CDR3nt: TGTGCCAGCAGCCCGAAGGGGAGAGAGCAGTACTTC; CDR3aa: CASSPKGREQYF
abundance: few; d_gene: NA; v_gene: TRBV12-3/TRBV12-4; j_gene: TRBJ2-3; CDR3nt: TGTGCCAGCAGTCCGCTGACGGGGCCCACAGATACGCAGTATTTT; CDR3aa: CASSPLTGPTDTQYF
abundance: NA; d_gene: NA; v_gene: TRBV19; j_gene: TRBJ2-5; CDR3nt: TGTGCCAGTAGTTTTAGACTAACGGCACAAGAGACCCAGTACTTC; CDR3aa: CASSFRLTAQETQYF
abundance: NA; d_gene: TRBD1; v_gene: TRBV29-1; j_gene: TRBJ2-7; CDR3nt: TGCAGCGTTCCCGGGACAGGGGCCGTTGGCGAGCAGTACTTC; CDR3aa: CSVPGTGAVGEQYF
abundance: once; d_gene: NA; v_gene: TRBV12-3/TRBV12-4; j_gene: TRBJ2-7; CDR3nt: TGTGCCAGCAGTCACACCAGGGCCAGAAGGCGGTACGAGCAGTACTTC; CDR3aa: CASSHTRARRRYEQYF
abundance: once; d_gene: TRBD1; v_gene: TRBV2; j_gene: TRBJ1-2; CDR3nt: TGTGCCAGCAGTGATAACAGGGGGCCCACTAACTATGGCTACACCTTC; CDR3aa: CASSDNRGPTNYGYTF
abundance: NA; d_gene: NA; v_gene: TRBV2; j_gene: TRBJ2-1; CDR3nt: TGTGCCAGCATTAAGGCCGATTGGAGTGAGCAGTTCTTC; CDR3aa: CASIKADWSEQFF
abundance: NA; d_gene: NA; v_gene: TRBV12-1; j_gene: TRBJ2-7; CDR3nt: TGTGCCAGCAGCTTTGCGGTCTGCTGCTCCTACGAGCAGTACTTC; CDR3aa: CASSFAVCCSYEQYF
abundance: NA; d_gene: NA; v_gene: TRBV2; j_gene: TRBJ2-7; CDR3nt: TGTGCCAGCAGTGAAGGGGGGGGCGGGCAGTACTTC; CDR3aa: CASSEGGGGQYF
abundance: many; d_gene: NA; v_gene: TRBV6-5; j_gene: TRBJ1-5; CDR3nt: TGTGCCAGCAGTTTGGTGGGCAATCAGCCCCAGCATTTT; CDR3aa: CASSLVGNQPQHF
abundance: NA; d_gene: NA; v_gene: TRBV20-1; j_gene: TRBJ1-2; CDR3nt: TGCAGTGCTTACCCCGGGACCGCAGGTAGCTACACCTTC; CDR3aa: CSAYPGTAGSYTF
abundance: NA; d_gene: TRBD1; v_gene: TRBV10-3; j_gene: TRBJ2-1; CDR3nt: TGTGCCATCAGTGCGCCCCGGGACAGGGGGCTTGACTACAATGAGCAGTTCTTC; CDR3aa: CAISAPRDRGLDYNEQFF
abundance: NA; d_gene: TRBD2; v_gene: TRBV19; j_gene: TRBJ2-3; CDR3nt: TGTGCCAGTAGTCCCCCGGGCGGGAGGGCTCATACGCAGTATTTT; CDR3aa: CASSPPGGRAHTQYF
abundance: NA; d_gene: TRBD1; v_gene: TRBV15; j_gene: TRBJ2-5; CDR3nt: TGTGCCACCAGCAGAGGGGACAGGGAGACCCAGTACTTC; CDR3aa: CATSRGDRETQYF
abundance: NA; d_gene: TRBD1; v_gene: TRBV19; j_gene: TRBJ2-7; CDR3nt: TGTGCCAGTAGTAGGGTGGACAGGGTATTTTACGAGCAGTACTTC; CDR3aa: CASSRVDRVFYEQYF
abundance: few; d_gene: NA; v_gene: TRBV6-1; j_gene: TRBJ1-1; CDR3nt: TGTGCCAGCACCGTGGAGGGTCTGAACACTGAAGCTTTCTTT; CDR3aa: CASTVEGLNTEAFF
abundance: NA; d_gene: TRBD1; v_gene: TRBV13; j_gene: TRBJ1-1; CDR3nt: TGTGCCAGCAGGCATACAGGGGTCGGCACTGAAGCTTTCTTT; CDR3aa: CASRHTGVGTEAFF
abundance: NA; d_gene: NA; v_gene: TRBV29-1; j_gene: TRBJ1-2; CDR3nt: TGCAGCGTTGAAGGTTCAGGGCTCTATGGCTACACCTTC; CDR3aa: CSVEGSGLYGYTF
abundance: many; d_gene: NA; v_gene: TRBV24-1; j_gene: TRBJ1-5; CDR3nt: TGTGCCACCAGTGATTTAACCAGCAATCAGCCCCAGCATTTT; CDR3aa: CATSDLTSNQPQHF
abundance: NA; d_gene: NA; v_gene: TRBV7-8; j_gene: TRBJ1-1; CDR3nt: TGTGCCAGCAGCTTAGACGGGTTGAACACTGAAGCTTTCTTT; CDR3aa: CASSLDGLNTEAFF
abundance: NA; d_gene: NA; v_gene: TRBV7-2; j_gene: TRBJ1-2; CDR3nt: TGTGCCAGCAGCTCAGACAGCTTCTATGGCTACACCTTC; CDR3aa: CASSSDSFYGYTF
abundance: few; d_gene: NA; v_gene: TRBV6-4; j_gene: TRBJ2-3; CDR3nt: TGTGCCACCTCTGGGCGGGACACAGATACGCAGTATTTT; CDR3aa: CATSGRDTDTQYF
abundance: NA; d_gene: TRBD1; v_gene: TRBV29-1; j_gene: TRBJ1-1; CDR3nt: TGCAGCGTCAAAGGACAGGCCTCAGGGACTGAAGCTTTCTTT; CDR3aa: CSVKGQASGTEAFF
abundance: NA; d_gene: NA; v_gene: TRBV20-1; j_gene: TRBJ2-7; CDR3nt: TGCAGTGCTAGGACGGACAGAGACTACGAGCAGTACTTC; CDR3aa: CSARTDRDYEQYF
abundance: NA; d_gene: NA; v_gene: TRBV13; j_gene: TRBJ1-1; CDR3nt: TGTGCCAGCAGCCGGGGTGGCGCTGAAGCTTTCTTT; CDR3aa: CASSRGGAEAFF
abundance: NA; d_gene: NA; v_gene: TRBV2; j_gene: TRBJ1-5; CDR3nt: TGTGCCAGCAACGGGGCGAGAGGCAATCAGCCCCAGCATTTT; CDR3aa: CASNGARGNQPQHF
abundance: NA; d_gene: TRBD1; v_gene: TRBV7-8; j_gene: TRBJ2-7; CDR3nt: TGTGCCAGCAGCGCACCGGGACAGTTCTACGAGCAGTACTTC; CDR3aa: CASSAPGQFYEQYF
abundance: NA; d_gene: NA; v_gene: TRBV2; j_gene: TRBJ2-2; CDR3nt: TGTGCCAGCAGTGAATTCTCGAACACCGGGGAGCTGTTTTTT; CDR3aa: CASSEFSNTGELFF
abundance: many; d_gene: TRBD1; v_gene: TRBV5-8; j_gene: TRBJ2-7; CDR3nt: TGTGCCAGCAGCTCCGGGACAGGGGCCTACGAGCAGTACTTC; CDR3aa: CASSSGTGAYEQYF
abundance: NA; d_gene: NA; v_gene: TRBV7-2; j_gene: TRBJ1-2; CDR3nt: TGTGCCAGCAGCTTAGTCCAGGGATCCTATGGCTACACCTTC; CDR3aa: CASSLVQGSYGYTF
abundance: many; d_gene: TRBD1; v_gene: TRBV5-4; j_gene: TRBJ1-3; CDR3nt: TGTGCCAGCAGCTGGGACAGTGAAGGAAACACCATATATTTT; CDR3aa: CASSWDSEGNTIYF
abundance: many; d_gene: NA; v_gene: TRBV4-1; j_gene: TRBJ1-6; CDR3nt: TGCGCCAGCAGCCGAACGCCCGGGGCCTATAATTCACCCCTCCACTTT; CDR3aa: CASSRTPGAYNSPLHF
abundance: NA; d_gene: TRBD2; v_gene: TRBV20-1; j_gene: TRBJ2-2; CDR3nt: TGCAGTGCTAGAGTGGCCGGGAGGGCCCTCAGCGGGGAGCTGTTTTTT; CDR3aa: CSARVAGRALSGELFF
abundance: NA; d_gene: NA; v_gene: TRBV15; j_gene: TRBJ2-5; CDR3nt: TGTGCCACCAGCAGAGGGCTAGGCTGGTTAGAGACCCAGTACTTC; CDR3aa: CATSRGLGWLETQYF
abundance: NA; d_gene: NA; v_gene: TRBV9; j_gene: TRBJ1-4; CDR3nt: TGTGCCAGCAGCGTAGTGGATGAAAAACTGTTTTTT; CDR3aa: CASSVVDEKLFF
abundance: NA; d_gene: TRBD1; v_gene: TRBV4-1; j_gene: TRBJ1-4; CDR3nt: TGCGCCAGCAGCCAAGAGTGGACAGGGGTCGGAAAACTGTTTTTT; CDR3aa: CASSQEWTGVGKLFF
abundance: few; d_gene: NA; v_gene: TRBV7-2; j_gene: TRBJ1-1; CDR3nt: TGTGCCAGCAGCTCCGGCCACACTGAAGCTTTCTTT; CDR3aa: CASSSGHTEAFF
abundance: once; d_gene: NA; v_gene: TRBV7-8; j_gene: TRBJ2-7; CDR3nt: TGTGCCAGCAGCTGGGACGTAGCCTACGAGCAGTACTTC; CDR3aa: CASSWDVAYEQYF
abundance: few; d_gene: NA; v_gene: TRBV10-3; j_gene: TRBJ2-5; CDR3nt: TGTGCCATCAGTGACATAAACCAAGAGACCCAGTACTTC; CDR3aa: CAISDINQETQYF
abundance: NA; d_gene: TRBD2; v_gene: TRBV2; j_gene: TRBJ2-1; CDR3nt: TGTGCCAGCAGCCTAGCGGGGGGGTGGAATGAGCAGTTCTTC; CDR3aa: CASSLAGGWNEQFF
abundance: NA; d_gene: NA; v_gene: TRBV20-1; j_gene: TRBJ1-2; CDR3nt: TGCAGTGCTAGAGATGAGGTCGCGGGGGCAAGTGGCTACACCTTC; CDR3aa: CSARDEVAGASGYTF
abundance: many; d_gene: NA; v_gene: TRBV4-1; j_gene: TRBJ1-6; CDR3nt: TGCGCCAGCAGCCAAGATAGGGGGGTTCCCTATAATTCACCCCTCCACTTT; CDR3aa: CASSQDRGVPYNSPLHF
abundance: NA; d_gene: TRBD1; v_gene: TRBV7-6; j_gene: TRBJ2-7; CDR3nt: TGTGCCAGCAGCTCGGGGGGGACAGGGGCCTACGAGCAGTACTTC; CDR3aa: CASSSGGTGAYEQYF
abundance: NA; d_gene: TRBD2; v_gene: TRBV2; j_gene: TRBJ2-3; CDR3nt: TGTGCCAGCAGTGCCAGCGGGGACAGCACAGATACGCAGTATTTT; CDR3aa: CASSASGDSTDTQYF